The 7 T cell receptor beta chains given below trace back to one sample, sequenced in a study of PD-1 blockade in classical Hodgkin lymphoma. Time point defined: cycle 4 day 1 (C4D1), after less than 7 weeks of nivolumab. Each patient relapsed following autologous stem cell transplantation, and prior brentuximab vedotin exposure differed. TCRdb's table, derived via immunoSEQ multiplex PCR, lists solely in-frame clones and lacks some. The repertoire holds about 85,000 clones, about nine tenths seen once, with under 3% in the top ten. This specimen consisted of peripheral blood mononuclear cells (PBMCs), obtained before the fourth cycle of nivolumab. All receptors come from a human donor with classical Hodgkin lymphoma.

V is TRBV14 and J is TRBJ2-7, with 8 nucleotides matching TRBD2. Germline CDR1 and CDR2: SGHDN and FVKESK. Trimming took 1 base from V and 2 from J; bases not matched to a gene: 7. This CDR3 spans 16 amino acids. In nucleotides, the CDR3 is TGTGCCAGCAGCCAAGTTCTAGCGGGCTTGACCTACGAGCAGTACTTC. Protein: CASSQVLAGLTYEQYF.

CDR3 DNA sequence: TGTGCCAGCAGTCCGGAGGGGTTTACCTACGAGCAGTACTTC. It is translated as CASSPEGFTYEQYF. The chain links TRBV27 to TRBJ2-7; D is perhaps TRBD2 (6 bases). The CDR3 contains 14 residues. Germline V CDR1 and CDR2: MNHEY, SMNVEV (reference sequence). Trimming took 5 bases from V and 2 from J, leaving 13 bases between them.

The chain joins TRBV2 to TRBJ1-2; D is possibly TRBD1 (6 bases). V was cut by 8 bases and J by 4 bases, with 20 bases left in between. The CDR3 length is 15 residues. Looked up from germline, CDR1 is SNHLY and CDR2 is FYNNEI. DNA for the CDR3: TGTGCCAGCGGGGGATACAGGGAAAGCGGCTATGGCTACACCTTC. It translates to CASGGYRESGYGYTF. Full variable domain (missing parts from reference TRBV2 and TRBJ1-2): EPEVTQTPSHQVTQMGQEVILRCVPISNHLYFYWYRQILGQKVEFLVSFYNNEISEKSEIFDDQFSVERPDGSNFTLKIRSTKLEDSAMYFCASGGYRESGYGYTFGSGTRLTVV.

The J gene is TRBJ2-2, the V gene TRBV6-5, with D unresolved. The germline V gene encodes CDR1 MNHEY and CDR2 SVGAGI. The germline V and J ends were trimmed by 2 bases and 3 bases, with 7 bases remaining between them. This CDR3 has 14 amino acids. The CDR3 reads CASSYGADTGELFF. DNA for the CDR3: TGTGCCAGCAGTTACGGCGCTGACACCGGGGAGCTGTTTTTT.

The J gene is TRBJ1-1, the V gene TRBV7-9; D not resolved. The CDR3 runs to 12 residues. Germline CDR1 SEHNR, CDR2 FQNEAQ (reference sequence). Trimming cost V 6 bases and J 7 bases, with 12 bases left between them. The CDR3, as DNA: TGTGCCAGCAGAGGGCGGAGTGATGAAGCTTTCTTT. Encoded protein: CASRGRSDEAFF.

This chain joins TRBV7-2 and TRBJ2-4, with 12 bases fitting TRBD2. Germline trimming cut 7 bases from V and 0 bases from J; bases unmatched to any gene: 7. The CDR3 extends over 17 amino acids. Germline loops: CDR1 SGHTA, CDR2 FQGNSA. The CDR3 nucleotides read TGTGCCAGCACCCTAGCGGGGGGGAACCAAGCCAAAAACATTCAGTACTTC. Encoded protein: CASTLAGGNQAKNIQYF.

The chain links TRBV28 to TRBJ1-5; maybe TRBD1 (5 bases). Trimming took off 1 base at V and 0 bases at J, with 13 bases between the two ends. The CDR3 consists of 17 residues. Germline V gene data show CDR1 as MDHEN and CDR2 as SYDVKM. CDR3 nucleotides: TGTGCCAGCAGTTTATCAGCAGGGACCTATAGCAATCAGCCCCAGCATTTT. Amino acids: CASSLSAGTYSNQPQHF. The full variable domain, its missing parts supplied by reference TRBV28 and TRBJ1-5, is DVKVTQSSRYLVKRTGEKVFLECVQDMDHENMFWYRQDPGLGLRLIYFSYDVKMKEKGDIPEGYSVSREKKERFSLILESASTNQTSMYLCASSLSAGTYSNQPQHFGDGTRLSIL.